Below, 20 T cell receptor beta chains from the same sample are listed, as sequenced in a study of blood T cell repertoires in COVID-19. The assay was immunoSEQ multiplex PCR, and TCRdb's table has in-frame clones only and misses some. The table shows just over 300,000 clones, with almost 90% occurring only once. The sequencing input was PBMCs or T cells enriched from blood (not recorded which). These receptors were obtained from a woman aged 18-29 years with acute COVID-19.

The chain joins TRBV7-2 to TRBJ2-7; D not certain. V lost 3 bases to trimming and J lost 2 bases, with 8 bases between them. This CDR3 has 13 residues. The germline V gene encodes CDR1 SGHTA and CDR2 FQGNSA. The CDR3 bases are TGTGCCAGCAGCTTGGGCAGGACCTACGAGCAGTACTTC. It is translated as CASSLGRTYEQYF.

This clone was counted once. This rearrangement joins TRBV29-1 to TRBJ1-1; tentatively, D is TRBD1 (6 bases). Between the trimmed V and J ends, which lost 3 bases and 8 bases, there was a span of 10 bases. This CDR3 region has 11 residues. Germline V gene data show CDR1 as SQVTM and CDR2 as ANQGSEA. Written as DNA, the CDR3 is TGCAGCGTTGAGCCAGGGGCGGAAGCTTTCTTT. It translates to CSVEPGAEAFF. The full variable domain, rest sourced from reference TRBV29-1 and TRBJ1-1, is SAVISQKPSRDICQRGTSLTIQCQVDSQVTMMFWYRQQPGQSLTLIATANQGSEATYESGFVIDKFPISRPNLTFSTLTVSNMSPEDSSIYLCSVEPGAEAFFGQGTRLTVV.

This clone has just one count. The chain links TRBV7-9 to TRBJ2-1; 12 positions agree with TRBD2. Germline V gives CDR1 SEHNR, CDR2 FQNEAQ (reference sequence). CDR3 length: 11 amino acids. Unmatched junction bases numbered 0, after V lost 4 bases and J lost 14 bases. DNA for the CDR3: TGTGCCAGCAGCTGGACTAGCGGGAAGTTCTTC. Protein: CASSWTSGKFF.

The chain links TRBV11-2 to TRBJ1-5; perhaps TRBD1 as D (5 bases). The CDR3 has 13 amino acids. Germline CDR1 reads SGHAT; CDR2 reads FQNNGV. V lost 5 bases to trimming and J lost 3 bases, with 8 bases between them. CDR3: CASSQGPNQPQHF. DNA for the CDR3: TGTGCCAGCAGCCAGGGTCCCAATCAGCCCCAGCATTTT.

The V call is TRBV5-4, the J call TRBJ1-6; no clear D gene. This CDR3 spans 17 amino acids. V lost 5 bases and J lost 0, with 15 bases in between. From germline, CDR1 is SGHNT and CDR2 YYREEE (reference sequence). The CDR3 loop reads CASRVGGMDSYNSPLHF. The CDR3, as DNA: TGTGCCAGCAGAGTAGGAGGGATGGACTCCTATAATTCACCCCTCCACTTT.

The J gene is TRBJ1-5, the V gene TRBV5-1; tentatively, D is TRBD1 (5 bases). V was clipped by 4 bases and J by 7 bases, with 18 bases between them. This CDR3 region has 15 residues. CDR1 is SGHRS and CDR2 is YFSETQ in the germline V gene. CDR3 loop: CASSAGGVWGQPQHF. CDR3 coding DNA: TGCGCCAGCAGCGCGGGAGGGGTCTGGGGACAGCCCCAGCATTTT.

The chain combines TRBV7-9 with TRBJ2-5; TRBD2 matches at 7 bases. The germline CDR1 and CDR2 sequences are SEHNR and FQNEAQ (reference sequence). After removal of 7 bases from V and 4 bases from J, the junction contained 6 bases not matched to a gene. The CDR3 consists of 13 residues. CDR3 sequence (DNA): TGTGCCAGCACCACGGGGGGAACAGAGACCCAGTACTTC. Protein product: CASTTGGTETQYF.

The rearrangement uses TRBV7-9 and TRBJ1-4, with TRBD1 matching 10 bases. The germline V gene encodes CDR1 SEHNR and CDR2 FQNEAQ (reference sequence). CDR3 length equals 16 residues. V was clipped by 3 bases and J by 5 bases; unmatched bases: 6. The CDR3 bases are TGTGCCAGCAGCTTCCAGGACAGGGGGAGAAATGAAAAACTGTTTTTT. Amino acids: CASSFQDRGRNEKLFF.

This clone showed up just once. The J gene is TRBJ2-5, the V gene TRBV7-3; no reliable D call. There are 13 residues in the CDR3. Looked up from germline, CDR1 is SGHTA and CDR2 is FQGTGA. V lost 2 bases and J 4 bases, leaving 8 bases between the germline ends. The CDR3 DNA reads as TGTGCCAGCAGCTTATCGGGTCCAGAGACCCAGTACTTC. Translated, it gives CASSLSGPETQYF.

The chain combines TRBV6-5 with TRBJ1-1; TRBD1 matches 8 bases. Germline CDR1 MNHEY, CDR2 SVGAGI. This CDR3 has 14 amino acids. Germline trimming cut 6 bases from V and 6 bases from J; bases unmatched to any gene: 9. The CDR3 nucleotides are TGTGCCAGCAGCAAGGACAGGGAAGTGGCTGAAGCTTTCTTT. Translating gives CASSKDREVAEAFF.

This chain uses TRBV6-1 with TRBJ2-3, with a tentative D call TRBD2 (6 bases). Germline-derived CDR1 and CDR2 are MNHNS and SASEGT. V was shortened by 0 bases and J by 2 bases, with 9 bases between the two germline ends. The CDR3 sequence is 15 residues long. The CDR3, as DNA: TGTGCCAGCAGTGAAGCGGTGGACTACACAGATACGCAGTATTTT. Translated: CASSEAVDYTDTQYF.

J is TRBJ2-2 and V is TRBV11-2; the match to TRBD1 covers 8 bases. The trim removed 1 base at V and 5 bases at J, leaving 0 bases unmatched. The germline V gene has CDR1 SGHAT and CDR2 FQNNGV. The CDR3 is 14 residues long. The DNA for the CDR3 is TGTGCCAGCAGCTTAGGGACAGGGACCGGGGAGCTGTTTTTT. Amino acid sequence: CASSLGTGTGELFF.

V usage is TRBV28 and J usage is TRBJ2-3, with 10 positions matching TRBD2. The germline gives CDR1 MDHEN, CDR2 SYDVKM. The CDR3 runs 18 residues. Trimming took 4 bases from V and 1 from J; bases not matched to a gene: 11. CDR3 loop: CASSSLAGLPLGTDTQYF. In DNA, the CDR3 is TGTGCCAGCAGTTCACTAGCGGGGCTGCCTCTTGGCACAGATACGCAGTATTTT.

This chain connects TRBV11-3 to TRBJ1-6; D perhaps matches TRBD1 (5 bases). CDR3 length: 13 residues. Trimming cost V 5 bases and J 7 bases, with 9 bases left between them. Germline V gives CDR1 SGHNT, CDR2 YENEEA. CDR3 loop: CASSPHRNSPLHF. The CDR3 coding sequence is TGTGCCAGCAGCCCTCACAGGAATTCACCCCTCCACTTT. Looking up the rest from reference TRBV11-3 and TRBJ1-6 gives the full variable domain: EAGVVQSPRYKIIEKKQPVAFWCNPISGHNTLYWYLQNLGQGPELLIRYENEEAVDDSQLPKDRFSAERLKGVDSTLKIQPAELGDSAVYLCASSPHRNSPLHFGNGTRLTVT.

This rearrangement joins TRBV19 to TRBJ1-2, with 7 bases aligning to TRBD1. J gave up 8 bases and V 5 bases, and 8 bases lay outside the gene matches. Per the germline V gene, CDR1 is LNHDA and CDR2 is SQIVND (reference sequence). The CDR3 is 13 amino acids. The CDR3: CASSLSTGRGYTF. CDR3 sequence (DNA): TGTGCCAGTAGTTTGTCGACAGGGAGAGGCTACACCTTC.

This clone was found once. The rearrangement joins TRBV7-9 to TRBJ2-7, with 9 bases fitting TRBD1. The CDR3 runs 15 residues. Germline trimming cut 5 bases from V and 5 bases from J; bases unmatched to any gene: 10. CDR1 is SEHNR and CDR2 is FQNEAQ in the germline V gene (reference sequence). The CDR3 DNA sequence: TGTGCCAGCAGCGTGACAGGGACAGGGAACCACGAGCAGTACTTC. Protein product: CASSVTGTGNHEQYF.

The rearrangement joins TRBV13 to TRBJ1-2; possible D gene TRBD1, 5 bases. The V and J ends lost 0 bases and 5 bases respectively, with 10 bases between them. CDR1 PRHDT and CDR2 FYEKMQ come from the germline V gene (reference sequence). The CDR3 runs to 14 residues. The DNA of the CDR3 is TGTGCCAGCAGCTTAGGCAGGGTCATGTATGGCTACACCTTC. Translated: CASSLGRVMYGYTF.

This clone was recorded only once. The genes are TRBV6-5 and TRBJ1-4; a possible D gene is TRBD1 (5 bases). V was trimmed by 8 bases and J by 11 bases, leaving 18 bases between them. Per germline, CDR1 MNHEY and CDR2 SVGAGI. The CDR3 is made up of 13 amino acids. The CDR3 bases are TGTGCCAGCGCGGGGGACCCAAGCGGGAAACTGTTTTTT. Translating gives CASAGDPSGKLFF.

The chain joins TRBV7-6 to TRBJ1-1; 11 bases agree with TRBD1. The CDR3 runs 18 residues. Germline assignment: CDR1 SGHVS and CDR2 FNYEAQ. The trim removed 4 bases at V and 1 base at J, leaving 11 bases unmatched. CDR3 sequence (DNA): TGTGCCAGCAGCTCCATTTTAGGACAGGGGGCAAGGAACACTGAAGCTTTCTTT. This sequence encodes CASSSILGQGARNTEAFF.

The chain uses TRBV18 and TRBJ2-1; no clear D gene. Deletions cut 3 bases from V and 0 bases from J, with 12 bases between. The CDR3 consists of 16 residues. CDR1 and CDR2 (germline): KGHSH, LQKENI. The CDR3 protein is CASSPVRPSSYNEQFF. CDR3 nucleotides: TGTGCCAGCTCACCTGTCAGGCCGAGCTCCTACAATGAGCAGTTCTTC.